This TCR beta chain was recorded in a study of shared clonotypes between healthy human individuals (dated by TCRdb to the early 2020s). Context from the whole study: The cohort comprised a couple of women and three men aged 18 to 49 years. The study deeply sequenced blood TCR repertoires of about 5 healthy adults to estimate repertoire size and the extent of clonotype sharing between individuals. To increase sequencing depth and limit assay-specific biases, different laboratories used diverse techniques to prepare libraries and sequence TCR repertoires. Each donor's leukapheresis produced roughly between roughly 0.94 and 9.5 billion PBMCs.

The research as a whole found: Because the study included a small number of donors, the genetic and exposure-history diversity represented was limited. Only blood was sampled, and tissue TCR repertoires likely differ from those in blood. Pairwise subsampling led to the expectation that sequencing depth would affect the degree of clonotype sharing among donors.

Healthy HIV-negative adults with no recently reported acute infections or vaccinations were included as donors. Only Caucasian adults living in Nashville, Tennessee, USA were represented among the donors. For unsorted samples, about 90 million PBMCs were counted and genomic DNA was extracted with the QIAamp DNA Blood Mini kit. After blood collection by leukapheresis, PBMCs were isolated using Ficoll-Histopaque density gradient centrifugation and then cryopreserved in the vapor phase of liquid nitrogen. Using the deep immunoSEQ assay, multiplex PCR amplified TCR CDR3 regions from genomic DNA. Extracted genomic DNA from each cell subset was distributed evenly across all wells of several immunoSEQ 96-well plates, and each plate was treated as a replicate. For unsorted PBMC, approximately 300 ng of genomic DNA, equivalent to about 30,000 T cell genomes, went into each replicate PCR. Unsorted PBMC genomic DNA was sequenced across ten immunoSEQ deep assay plates. The purified libraries were quantified using a Qubit 3.0 fluorometer, sized with a Bioanalyzer 2100, and then quantified again using the KAPA Library Quantification kit. Every immunoSEQ 96-well plate was sequenced on a separate single-read 150-cycle Illumina NextSeq 550 flow cell. On the study's bioinformatics: Because the immunoSEQ output included only junctional sequences and no quality scores, the filtering could not be the same as the filtering used for full-length reads. To assign V/J genes and CDR3, sequences were annotated against IMGT germline references using PyIR, a Python wrapper for IgBLAST v1.9. Reads were filtered out if the reads had weak V/J assignments (E-value above 1e-6), no CDR3, stop codons, out-of-frame junctions, or ambiguous translated residues. A V3J clonotype was defined by an identical inferred V gene, J gene, and CDR3 amino acid sequence. Percentage overlap between repertoires was calculated by dividing the number of shared unique clonotypes by the size of the smaller repertoire. Richness of each repertoire was evaluated using RTK rarefaction, the Chao1 estimator, and Recon v2.1 estimates of unobserved clonotypes. Entries here come from immuneACCESS through TCRdb and include only in-frame sequences with V and J called. Some clones fail to appear in such tables; in the studies checked, an unresolved V gene covers under half of the shortfall, and the cause of the remainder is unknown. From that table come the V and J calls and clone size; the DNA was used to work out D and trimming. A total of around 530,000 clones appear in this sample, roughly 79% of them only once. The ten largest clones represent around 12% of the sample.

A note on this clone: The antigen it binds to is not known. No quality values exist for individual bases; no much larger clone is one base distant.

CDR1 SGHVS and CDR2 FQNEAQ were looked up in the germline V gene. From the cysteine up to the phenylalanine, the CDR3 has a length of 17 residues. Here the CDR3 DNA is all that survives: 51 bases in frame from base 1. Trimming removed 5 bases from V and 4 bases from J; the gene matches leave 8 bases unexplained. Recombination connected TRBV7-8 to TRBJ2-2, with 12 central nucleotides matching TRBD2. Sequencing was carried out using PBMCs. The clonotype was recovered from a woman aged 40 to 49 in good health. Some clones in this sample may be carry-over from other donors' samples. CDR3 protein: CASSTRLAGVVTGELFF. The DNA sequence follows: TGTGCCAGCAGCACCCGACTAGCGGGAGTTGTCACCGGGGAGCTGTTTTTT.